This T cell receptor (beta chain) was observed in a study of glioma-infiltrating T cells. Regarding the study as a whole: Non-neoplastic patients had below-expected tissue-blood divergence, while all gliomas exceeded expectation. Tissue and blood shared very few CDR3 sequences.

Deletions cut 5 bases from V and 3 bases from J, with 8 bases between. Germline V gives CDR1 SGHTA, CDR2 FQGNSA. The CDR3 is 13 amino acids. Points on this clonotype: Antigen unknown.

Using RNA template, CDR3s of TCR alpha and beta were amplified with iRepertoire arm-PCR. Input was 100-400 ng of tissue mRNA or PBMC total RNA. TCRdb itself ran the multiplex PCR reads through MiXCR, one entry per CDR3 protein. The table includes roughly 100,000 distinct CDR3 sequences, around 31% detected once. The sample was glioma tissue, nonneoplastic brain tissue, or PBMCs (not recorded which). This sequence was found in a human donor with low-grade glioma or glioblastoma, undergoing nonglioma brain surgery, or in good health (not recorded which). The J gene is TRBJ1-5, the V gene TRBV7-2; D not certain. The CDR3 coding sequence is TGTGCCAGCAGCACCAGGACCAATCAGCCCCAGCATTTT. Its protein product is CASSTRTNQPQHF.